The clone carrying this TCR beta chain showed up just a few times. Looked up from germline, CDR1 is PRHDT and CDR2 is FYEKMQ (reference sequence). The CDR3 contains 16 residues. V was clipped by 5 bases and J by 6 bases; unmatched bases: 13. None of the donors, who were healthy HIV-negative adults, had recently had acute infections or vaccinations. Profiled with immunoSEQ multiplex PCR; TCRdb holds only in-frame clones, not every one. Of fewer than 600,000 clones listed, around 79% were seen once; the top ten hold 13%. The record originates from a study of shared clonotypes between healthy human individuals.

This rearrangement joins TRBV13 to TRBJ2-3; the match to TRBD2 covers 8 bases. Specimen: PBMCs. This receptor was obtained from a woman in her thirties or forties in good health. Some clones in this sample may be carry-over from other donors' samples. The CDR3 here is CASSLRRGGQGDTQYF. The CDR3 nucleotides read TGTGCCAGCAGCCTGCGCCGGGGGGGCCAGGGGGATACGCAGTATTTT.